Listed here are 20 T cell receptor beta chains from one sample, sequenced in a study of CD8 T cells in ankylosing spondylitis. Study-wide results and limits: Blood from ankylosing spondylitis patients appeared to carry a characteristic roughly 8-variant TCR beta motif.

TCRdb itself ran the 5' RACE reads through MiXCR, one entry per CDR3 protein. The sample carries some 330,000 distinct CDR3 sequences, roughly 8% recorded once. For these TCRs, the target antigens are not known. Material: blood, either unsorted or a sorted T cell fraction (not recorded which). The source is a male donor with ankylosing spondylitis.

This chain uses TRBV7-3 with TRBJ2-2; no clear D. The germline V gene has CDR1 SGHTA and CDR2 FQGTGA. The V end lost 2 bases, the J end lost 2 bases, and 9 bases lay between the germline ends. The CDR3 contains 15 residues. CDR3: CASSLSSINTGELFF. Here the CDR3 DNA reads TGTGCCAGCAGCTTATCAAGCATAAACACCGGGGAGCTGTTTTTT.

This clonotype was observed a handful of times. The rearrangement joins TRBV11-1 to TRBJ2-7; 12 positions agree with TRBD2. The germline V gene has CDR1 SGHAT and CDR2 FQDESV (reference sequence). V trimming: 5 bases; J trimming: 3 bases; junction bases outside the gene matches: 5. The CDR3 contains 15 residues. The CDR3 DNA reads TGTGCCAGCAGCGTGAGGACTAGCGGGGTCTACGAGCAGTACTTC. It translates to CASSVRTSGVYEQYF.

In this sample, this clonotype turned up a few times. The chain combines TRBV28 with TRBJ2-7; 7 bases line up with TRBD1. There are 14 residues in the CDR3. Germline V CDR1 and CDR2: MDHEN, SYDVKM. After removal of 6 bases from V and 1 base from J, the junction contained 6 bases not matched to a gene. The CDR3 spells CASSGDSPSYEQYF. The CDR3 bases are TGTGCCAGCAGCGGGGACAGCCCTTCCTACGAGCAGTACTTC. Full variable domain (outside the CDR3, taken from reference TRBV28 and TRBJ2-7): DVKVTQSSRYLVKRTGEKVFLECVQDMDHENMFWYRQDPGLGLRLIYFSYDVKMKEKGDIPEGYSVSREKKERFSLILESASTNQTSMYLCASSGDSPSYEQYFGPGTRLTVT.

This clonotype was observed a few times. The J gene is TRBJ2-7, the V gene TRBV6-1, with D possibly TRBD1 on 6 matching bases. The CDR3 totals 15 residues. Trimming cost V 4 bases and J 0 bases, with 13 bases left between them. CDR1 and CDR2 from the germline V gene are MNHNS and SASEGT. The CDR3 loop reads CASSADRDTSYEQYF. The CDR3 DNA is TGTGCCAGCAGTGCTGACCGGGACACCTCCTACGAGCAGTACTTC.

This clonotype came up a few times. V is TRBV30 and J is TRBJ1-5, with D possibly being TRBD1 (6 bases). The CDR3 loop spans 15 amino acids. With 0 bases removed from V and 1 base from J, the gap between germline ends came to 10 bases. Per germline, CDR1 GTSNPN and CDR2 SVGIG (reference sequence). CDR3 coding DNA: TGTGCCTGGAGTGTACAGGGTGGGAGCAATCAGCCCCAGCATTTT. Encoded protein: CAWSVQGGSNQPQHF.

The chain recombines TRBV15 with TRBJ2-3; the match to TRBD1 covers 11 bases. Trimming removed 2 bases from V and 6 bases from J; junction bases left unmatched: 7. Germline CDR1 is LNHNV and CDR2 is YYDKDF (reference sequence). The CDR3 extends over 16 amino acids. CDR3 amino acids: CATSRPTDRGRDTQYF. The CDR3 DNA is TGTGCCACCAGCAGACCGACGGACAGGGGGCGTGATACGCAGTATTTT.

This clonotype occurred many times. This chain uses TRBV12-3 or TRBV12-4 with TRBJ2-7, with TRBD2 identical over 13 bases. J was trimmed by 4 bases and V by 5 bases; bases with no gene match: 5. The CDR3 consists of 15 residues. The chain's CDR3 is CASSPLAGGHYEQYF. In DNA, the CDR3 is TGTGCCAGCAGTCCACTAGCGGGAGGGCATTACGAGCAGTACTTC.

The genes are TRBV20-1 and TRBJ2-7; 8 positions match TRBD2. Germline V lookup: CDR1 DFQATT, CDR2 SNEGSKA (reference sequence). J was trimmed by 3 bases and V by 2 bases; bases with no gene match: 6. This CDR3 has 14 residues. CDR3 DNA sequence: TGCAGTGCTAGATCGGCGAGCGGGGGCTACGAGCAGTACTTC. Protein product: CSARSASGGYEQYF.

The chain couples TRBV27 to TRBJ2-7; 7 nucleotides align to TRBD1. Trimming took 4 bases from V and 5 from J; bases not matched to a gene: 8. Per the germline V gene, CDR1 is MNHEY and CDR2 is SMNVEV (reference sequence). The CDR3 runs 14 residues. The CDR3 nucleotides are TGTGCCAGCAGTTCCCCGACAGGGTGGGACGAGCAGTACTTC. Its translation is CASSSPTGWDEQYF.

This clonotype has only a few counts. The chain carries TRBV28 and TRBJ1-3; TRBD1 matches 8 bases. Losses at the gene ends were 4 bases for V and 8 bases for J; bases not matched to a gene: 16. The germline gives CDR1 MDHEN, CDR2 SYDVKM. CDR3 length: 17 amino acids. The CDR3 spells CASSSPGGAAFLDTIYF. The CDR3 nucleotides read TGTGCCAGCAGTTCTCCAGGGGGCGCAGCCTTCTTGGACACCATATATTTT.

This clonotype was seen only a few times. V and J are TRBV5-1 and TRBJ2-1, with 11 positions matching TRBD2. The CDR3 has 18 residues. J was trimmed by 3 bases and V by 0 bases; bases with no gene match: 8. CDR1 is SGHRS, CDR2 YFSETQ, per germline. The CDR3 coding sequence is TGCGCCAGCAGCTTGGTAAGCCTAGCGGGAGGTTACTACAATGAGCAGTTCTTC. This encodes CASSLVSLAGGYYNEQFF.

This chain joins TRBV4-1 and TRBJ1-1; 8 bases agree with TRBD1. Trimming at V came to 4 bases and at J to 1 base, leaving 8 bases not matched to a gene. Germline V gene lookup returns CDR1 MGHRA and CDR2 YSYEKL. This CDR3 region has 16 residues. The DNA for the CDR3 is TGCGCCAGCAGCCCGAGTGGGGGGACAGGGAACACTGAAGCTTTCTTT. Amino acids: CASSPSGGTGNTEAFF.

This clonotype was seen a few times. The chain links TRBV29-1 to TRBJ2-7; the D is unclear. The germline V gene encodes CDR1 SQVTM and CDR2 ANQGSEA. The length of the CDR3 is 13 residues. V lost 4 bases to trimming and J lost 0 bases, with 10 bases between them. CDR3 DNA sequence: TGCAGCGTTGCGCGACTGGACTCCTACGAGCAGTACTTC. Its protein product is CSVARLDSYEQYF.

The chain combines TRBV12-3 or TRBV12-4 with TRBJ2-1; 8 nucleotides agree with TRBD2. This CDR3 contains 14 residues. Trimming at V came to 7 bases and at J to 2 bases, leaving 4 bases not matched to a gene. The CDR3 region has the DNA TGTGCCAGCACTCCAGCGGGAGCCTACAATGAGCAGTTCTTC. Translated, it gives CASTPAGAYNEQFF.

This clonotype was observed at least ten times. The gene calls are TRBV5-1 and TRBJ2-7; D gene ambiguous. Germline V gene data show CDR1 as SGHRS and CDR2 as YFSETQ. The CDR3 is made up of 15 amino acids. Trimming removed 2 bases at V and 5 bases at J, with 17 bases between. The CDR3 spells CASSLPGSSGDEQYF. In nucleotides, the CDR3 is TGCGCCAGCAGCTTACCCGGGTCCAGTGGGGACGAGCAGTACTTC.

This clonotype was seen at least ten times. The V call is TRBV10-3, the J call TRBJ1-1; no definite D call. The CDR3 sequence is 13 residues long. Looked up from germline, CDR1 is ENHRY and CDR2 is SYGVKD. V lost 10 bases and J 0 bases, leaving 12 bases between the germline ends. CDR3 coding DNA: TGTGCCACCTCGCCCGTCGTGAACACTGAAGCTTTCTTT. Translation gives CATSPVVNTEAFF.

This clonotype was observed a handful of times. The chain links TRBV29-1 to TRBJ2-7; D is ambiguous. The CDR3 length is 13 residues. V was clipped by 5 bases and J by 0 bases, with 11 bases between them. The germline CDR1 and CDR2 sequences are SQVTM and ANQGSEA. The CDR3 loop reads CSVLRSSSYEQYF. The CDR3 bases are TGCAGCGTTCTACGCTCCAGCTCCTACGAGCAGTACTTC.

The V gene is TRBV2, the J gene TRBJ2-7; D possibly matches TRBD1 or TRBD2 (5 bases each). This CDR3 has 13 residues. CDR1 and CDR2 (germline): SNHLY, FYNNEI. Trimming cost V 3 bases and J 7 bases, with 13 bases left between them. The CDR3 protein is CASSDLEGSEQYF. The CDR3 bases are TGTGCCAGCAGTGACCTTGAGGGGTCGGAGCAGTACTTC.

This clonotype was seen a handful of times. The chain links TRBV6-1 to TRBJ2-3, with 7 bases that match TRBD2. The CDR3 has 15 amino acids. Germline CDR1 MNHNS, CDR2 SASEGT. J was trimmed by 2 bases and V by 7 bases; bases with no gene match: 9. The CDR3, as DNA: TGTGCCAGCAAGGTAACGGGAGGAATCACAGATACGCAGTATTTT. This translates into CASKVTGGITDTQYF.

With regard to this clonotype: A junction boundary mismatches the germline segment, possibly from a read error. The rearrangement links TRBV5-1 to TRBJ1-1; perhaps TRBD1 as D (6 bases). There are 14 residues in the CDR3. Germline-derived CDR1 and CDR2 are SGHRS and YFSETQ. CDR3: CASSLGTVKTEAFF. The DNA for the CDR3 is TGCGCCAGCAGCTTGGGGACAGTGAAGACTGAAGCTTTCTTT.